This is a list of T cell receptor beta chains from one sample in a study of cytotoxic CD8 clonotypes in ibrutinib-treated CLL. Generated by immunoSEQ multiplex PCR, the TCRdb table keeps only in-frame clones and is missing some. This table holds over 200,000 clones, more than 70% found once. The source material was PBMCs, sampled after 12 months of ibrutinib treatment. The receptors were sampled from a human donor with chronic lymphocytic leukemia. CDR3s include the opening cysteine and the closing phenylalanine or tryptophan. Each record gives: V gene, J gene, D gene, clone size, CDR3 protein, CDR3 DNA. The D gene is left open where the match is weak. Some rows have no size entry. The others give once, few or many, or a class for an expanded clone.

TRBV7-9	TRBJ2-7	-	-	CASSLPTGYEQYF	TGTGCCAGCAGCTTACCGACAGGATACGAGCAGTACTTC
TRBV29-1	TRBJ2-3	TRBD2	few	CSVEPLAGGRDTQYF	TGCAGCGTTGAACCTCTCGCGGGGGGGCGGGATACGCAGTATTTT
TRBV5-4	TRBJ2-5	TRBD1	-	CASRRDRGETQYF	TGTGCCAGCAGACGGGACAGGGGTGAGACCCAGTACTTC
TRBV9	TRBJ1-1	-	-	CASSPLTEAFF	TGTGCCAGCAGCCCCCTTACTGAAGCTTTCTTT
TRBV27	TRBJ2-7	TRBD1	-	CASSFVGGVSSYEQYF	TGTGCCAGCAGTTTTGTAGGGGGCGTTAGCTCCTACGAGCAGTACTTC
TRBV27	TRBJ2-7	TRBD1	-	CASTGQGAPYEQYF	TGTGCCAGCACCGGGCAGGGGGCCCCCTACGAGCAGTACTTC
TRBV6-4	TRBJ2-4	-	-	CASSSLAKNIQYF	TGTGCCAGCAGTTCTCTAGCCAAAAACATTCAGTACTTC
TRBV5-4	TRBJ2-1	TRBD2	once	CASSAGTSIDNEQFF	TGTGCCAGCAGCGCCGGGACTAGCATCGACAATGAGCAGTTCTTC
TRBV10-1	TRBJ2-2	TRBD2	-	CASSGSGRGMRELFF	TGCGCCAGCAGTGGGAGCGGGAGAGGGATGAGGGAGCTGTTTTTT
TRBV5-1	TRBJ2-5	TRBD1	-	CASSLRGGQGAGKTQYF	TGCGCCAGCAGCTTGAGGGGCGGACAGGGGGCTGGAAAGACCCAGTACTTC
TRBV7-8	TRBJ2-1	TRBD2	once	CASSLSRGRAYNEQFF	TGTGCCAGCAGCCTCAGTCGTGGGAGGGCCTACAATGAGCAGTTCTTC
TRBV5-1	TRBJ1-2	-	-	CASSLFGVDYTF	TGCGCCAGCAGCTTGTTTGGGGTGGACTACACCTTC
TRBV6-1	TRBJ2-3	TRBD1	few	CASSEGTGGADTQYF	TGTGCCAGCAGTGAAGGGACAGGGGGCGCAGATACGCAGTATTTT
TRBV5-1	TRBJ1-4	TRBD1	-	CASSPYGTGVGNEKLFF	TGCGCCAGCAGCCCATACGGGACAGGGGTGGGCAATGAAAAACTGTTTTTT
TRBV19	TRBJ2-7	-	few	CASSIAHTGYHDEQYF	TGTGCCAGTAGTATAGCCCATACAGGGTATCACGACGAGCAGTACTTC
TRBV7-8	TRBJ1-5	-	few	CASSSRDSSNQPQHF	TGTGCCAGCAGCTCGCGAGACAGCAGCAATCAGCCCCAGCATTTT
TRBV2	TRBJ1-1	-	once	CASSEGGPEAFF	TGTGCCAGCAGTGAGGGGGGACCTGAAGCTTTCTTT
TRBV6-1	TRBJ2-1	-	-	CASSRNNEQFF	TGTGCCAGCAGTCGTAACAATGAGCAGTTCTTC
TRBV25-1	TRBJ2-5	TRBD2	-	CASSPRGGKETQYF	TGTGCCAGCAGTCCTCGGGGGGGGAAAGAGACCCAGTACTTC
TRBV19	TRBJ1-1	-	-	CASRRQSNTEAFF	TGTGCCAGTAGAAGGCAGTCGAACACTGAAGCTTTCTTT
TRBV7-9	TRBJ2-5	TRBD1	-	CASSSTTGTQETQYF	TGTGCCAGCAGCTCAACGACAGGGACCCAAGAGACCCAGTACTTC
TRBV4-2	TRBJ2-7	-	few	CASSQGAGGGNYEQYF	TGTGCCAGCAGCCAAGGGGCAGGAGGGGGAAACTACGAGCAGTACTTC
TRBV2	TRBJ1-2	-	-	CASTANYGYTF	TGTGCCAGCACAGCTAACTATGGCTACACCTTC
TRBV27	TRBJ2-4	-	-	CASSLRGTKNIQYF	TGTGCCAGCAGTTTAAGGGGAACCAAAAACATTCAGTACTTC
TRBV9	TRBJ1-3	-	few	CASSAQEGSGNTIYF	TGTGCCAGCAGCGCCCAAGAGGGCTCTGGAAACACCATATATTTT
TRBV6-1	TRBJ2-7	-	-	CASSVRGHEQYF	TGTGCCAGCAGTGTTAGAGGGCACGAGCAGTACTTC
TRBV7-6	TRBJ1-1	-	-	CASSSPPLDRSAEAFF	TGTGCCAGCAGCTCTCCACCCCTTGACAGAAGCGCTGAAGCTTTCTTT
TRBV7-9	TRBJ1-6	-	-	CASSFTDSSLPLHF	TGTGCCAGCAGCTTCACCGACAGTTCCCTCCCCCTCCACTTT
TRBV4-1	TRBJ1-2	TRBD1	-	CASSQVSQGALSTF	TGCGCCAGCAGCCAAGTTAGCCAGGGGGCCCTCTCCACCTTC
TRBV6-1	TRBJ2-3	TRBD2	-	CASRELAGERTDTQYF	TGTGCCAGCAGGGAACTAGCGGGAGAACGGACAGATACGCAGTATTTT
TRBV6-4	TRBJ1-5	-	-	CASSEQPNQPQHF	TGTGCCAGCAGTGAACAGCCCAATCAGCCCCAGCATTTT